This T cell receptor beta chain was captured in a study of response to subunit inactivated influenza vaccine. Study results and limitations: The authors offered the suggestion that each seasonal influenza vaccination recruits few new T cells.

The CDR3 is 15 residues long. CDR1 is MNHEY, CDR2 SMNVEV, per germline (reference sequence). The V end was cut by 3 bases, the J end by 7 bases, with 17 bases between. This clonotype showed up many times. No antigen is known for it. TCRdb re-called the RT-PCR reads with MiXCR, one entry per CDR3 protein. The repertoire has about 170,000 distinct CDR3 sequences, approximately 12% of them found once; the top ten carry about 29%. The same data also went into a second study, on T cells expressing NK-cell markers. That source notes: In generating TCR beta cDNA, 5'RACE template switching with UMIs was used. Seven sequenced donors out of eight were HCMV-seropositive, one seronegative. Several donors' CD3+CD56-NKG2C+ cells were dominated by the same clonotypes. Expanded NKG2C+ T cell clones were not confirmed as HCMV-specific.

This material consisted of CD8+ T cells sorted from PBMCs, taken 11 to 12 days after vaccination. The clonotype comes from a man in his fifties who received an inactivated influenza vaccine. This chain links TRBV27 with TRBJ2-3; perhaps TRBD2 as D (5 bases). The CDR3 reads CASSFRLGGSYTQYF. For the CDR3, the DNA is TGTGCCAGCAGTTTCCGCCTAGGAGGTTCCTATACGCAGTATTTT.